This T cell receptor beta chain was obtained from a study of T cell repertoires in cytomegalovirus infection. Study-level points and caveats: In two of eight donors, the top clonotype was HLA-C-restricted CMV-specific. Identification of carriers of CMV plus the relevant HLA was performed using cumulative public TCR beta family frequency.

This clonotype was found a few times. The antigen remains unidentified. This CDR3 is built from 9 residues. Trimming took off 4 bases at V and 10 bases at J, with 4 bases between the two ends. Germline CDR1 MNHEY, CDR2 SMNVEV (reference sequence). One entry per CDR3 protein, called by TCRdb with MiXCR from the reads. The sample includes approximately 730,000 distinct CDR3 sequences, roughly 28% seen only once; the top ten take around 13%. This receptor was identified in a human donor in good health (CMV status not recorded). Some clones in this sample may be carry-over from other donors' samples. The genes are TRBV27 and TRBJ1-1; D unresolved. Specimen: cultured CD8+ T cells from PBMCs, collected from culture after CMV antigen stimulation. The CDR3 loop is CASSSSAFF. CDR3 in DNA: TGTGCCAGCAGTTCCTCAGCTTTCTTT.